This T cell receptor beta chain originates from a study of cytomegalovirus exposure and HLA in healthy donors. For the study at large: Earlier results showed 90 million to 120 million unique TCR beta sequences derived from approximately 170 million T cells.

Vbeta (60) and Jbeta (13) primers were used in the PCR. As originally analysed: Counted up in a later analysis, unique TCR beta chains came to 60 million to 95 million, with around 11 million shared. Produced via immunoSEQ multiplex PCR; TCRdb's table is partial and in-frame only. For V, J and clone size, that table is used; D and trimming come from the DNA. The data show 150,000 to 170,000 clones, around 81% seen once. The CDR3 contains 13 residues. Between the trimmed V and J ends, which lost 1 base and 5 bases, there was a span of 9 bases. CDR1 is SGHRS and CDR2 is YFSETQ in the germline V gene. The sequencing input was PBMCs. The rearrangement uses TRBV5-1 and TRBJ1-2; possibly TRBD1 for D (6 bases). This TCR came from a woman aged 40 to 55 in good health and CMV-seropositive. CDR3 sequence reads: CASSLNREYGYTF. CDR3 nucleotide sequence: TGCGCCAGCAGCTTGAACAGGGAATATGGCTACACCTTC. Using reference TRBV5-1 and TRBJ1-2 for the parts outside the CDR3, the full variable domain is KAGVTQTPRYLIKTRGQQVTLSCSPISGHRSVSWYQQTPGQGLQFLFEYFSETQRNKGNFPGRFSGRQFSNSRSEMNVSTLELGDSALYLCASSLNREYGYTFGSGTRLTVV.